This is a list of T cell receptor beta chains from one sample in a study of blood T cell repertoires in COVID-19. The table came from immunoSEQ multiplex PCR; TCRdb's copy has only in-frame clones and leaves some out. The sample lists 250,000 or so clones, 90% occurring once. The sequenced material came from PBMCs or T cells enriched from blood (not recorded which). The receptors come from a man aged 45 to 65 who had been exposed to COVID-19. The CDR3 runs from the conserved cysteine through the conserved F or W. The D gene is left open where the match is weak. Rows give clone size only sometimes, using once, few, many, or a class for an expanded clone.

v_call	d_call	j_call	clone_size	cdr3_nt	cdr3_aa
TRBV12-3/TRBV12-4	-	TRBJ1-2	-	TGTGCCAGCAGTCCGGACAGTAGCTATGGCTACACCTTC	CASSPDSSYGYTF
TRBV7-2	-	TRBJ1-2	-	TGTGCCAGCAGCCTCGACTCAGGGTGGAACTATGGCTACACCTTC	CASSLDSGWNYGYTF
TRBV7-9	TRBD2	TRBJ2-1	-	TGTGCCAGCAGCTCGCCGGGACTAGCTTTGGGCAATGAGCAGTTCTTC	CASSSPGLALGNEQFF
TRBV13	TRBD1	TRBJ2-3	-	TGTGCCAGCAGCTTAGACCTTCTGACAGGGTCTAGCACAGATACGCAGTATTTT	CASSLDLLTGSSTDTQYF
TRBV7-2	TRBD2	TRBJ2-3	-	TGTGCCAGCAGATCCGCTAGCGGGAGGACAGATACGCAGTATTTT	CASRSASGRTDTQYF
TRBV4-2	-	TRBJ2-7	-	TGTGCCAGCAGCCAAGTCGATAGTCGGGAGTTTATACGGGAGCAGTACTTC	CASSQVDSREFIREQYF
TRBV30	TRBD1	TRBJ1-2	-	TGTGCCTGGAGTGTACGACAGGGGGCGAACTATGGCTACACCTTC	CAWSVRQGANYGYTF
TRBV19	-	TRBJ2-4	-	TGTGCCAGTAGTATAGGTGGGCTCGGGACACAGCCTCAGTACTTC	CASSIGGLGTQPQYF
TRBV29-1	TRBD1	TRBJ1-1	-	TGCAGCGTTGATCAACCTCCGGGACAGCCTGGGGGAACTGAAGCTTTCTTT	CSVDQPPGQPGGTEAFF
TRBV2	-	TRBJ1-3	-	TGTGCCAGCAGTCAGGGTTGGGGAAACACCATATATTTT	CASSQGWGNTIYF
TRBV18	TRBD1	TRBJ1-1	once	TGTGCCAGCTCACGCAGGGGGGAGGCTTTCTTT	CASSRRGEAFF
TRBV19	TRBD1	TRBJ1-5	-	TGTGCCAGTAGTATCCGGACAGGGATTGTGGGCAATCAGCCCCAGCATTTT	CASSIRTGIVGNQPQHF
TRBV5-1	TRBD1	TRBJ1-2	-	TGCGCCAGCACAAAGGACAGGATGTATGGCTACACCTTC	CASTKDRMYGYTF
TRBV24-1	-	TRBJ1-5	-	TGTGCCACCAGTGATATCGATCAGCCCCAGCATTTT	CATSDIDQPQHF
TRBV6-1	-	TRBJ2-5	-	TGTGCCAGCAGTGAAGACCGGGTACTGGAGACCCAGTACTTC	CASSEDRVLETQYF
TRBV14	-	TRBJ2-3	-	TGTGCCAGCAGTCGACGCGACAGGCACGGGGTAGATACGCAGTATTTT	CASSRRDRHGVDTQYF
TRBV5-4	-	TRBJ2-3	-	TGTGCCAGCAGCTTGGGAGGGCCCTTAGCAGATACGCAGTATTTT	CASSLGGPLADTQYF
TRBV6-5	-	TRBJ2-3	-	TGTGCCAGCAGTTTATACAGAGATACGCAGTATTTT	CASSLYRDTQYF
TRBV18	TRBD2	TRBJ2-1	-	TGTGCCAGCTCACTCCAAGCGGGGGCCCCAGGGGATGAGCAGTTCTTC	CASSLQAGAPGDEQFF
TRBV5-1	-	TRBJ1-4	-	TGCGCCAGCAGCTTGGATATCTCCGAAAAACTGTTTTTT	CASSLDISEKLFF